This T cell receptor (beta chain) was retrieved from a study of response to subunit inactivated influenza vaccine. Whole-study findings and limits: Each seasonal influenza vaccination, the authors suggested, recruits few new T cells.

TCRdb re-called the RT-PCR reads with MiXCR, one entry per CDR3 protein. This table has about 700,000 distinct CDR3 sequences, more than 11% appearing once. For this clonotype: Its matching antigen is unknown.

This CDR3 is built from 15 residues. Trimming cost V 0 bases and J 1 base, with 11 bases left between them. Germline V lookup: CDR1 GTSNPN, CDR2 SVGIG (reference sequence). The sample in question was PBMCs from blood, obtained 14 days before vaccination. V is TRBV30 and J is TRBJ2-3, with D perhaps matching TRBD1 (5 bases). This TCR derives from a man aged 45-65 years who received an inactivated influenza vaccine. The CDR3 DNA reads as TGTGCCTGGAGTGTAGGGGCAGACCGCACAGATACGCAGTATTTT. Protein sequence: CAWSVGADRTDTQYF.